The 3 T cell receptor beta chains reported below all come from one sample, sequenced in a study of blood T cells in healthy people across ages. Through a sample-barcoded 5' primer and a J-beta primer mix, a second PCR was run for about 6 to 12 cycles. Each CDR3 protein is one row after TCRdb ran MiXCR on the 5' RACE reads. This table has approximately 900,000 distinct CDR3 sequences, 25% to 35% appearing once. These data also featured in a second study, about T cells of mothers and their children.

Sample: blood. The source of these receptors is a woman aged 40 to 49 in good health.

The chain uses TRBV20-1 and TRBJ1-4; the D gene is possibly TRBD1 (5 bases). V was trimmed by 1 base and J by 7 bases, leaving 13 bases between them. CDR1 DFQATT and CDR2 SNEGSKA come from the germline V gene (reference sequence). The CDR3 is 14 residues long. The DNA for the CDR3 is TGCAGTGCTAGAGCCCAGGGTTGGGGTGAAAAACTGTTTTTT. Its protein is CSARAQGWGEKLFF.

The chain carries TRBV5-1 and TRBJ1-1; possibly TRBD1 for D (6 bases). This CDR3 spans 16 amino acids. CDR1 SGHRS and CDR2 YFSETQ come from the germline V gene. V was clipped by 7 bases and J by 0 bases, with 19 bases between them. The chain's CDR3 is CASSPSTGSLNTEAFF. The CDR3 DNA follows: TGCGCCAGCTCTCCTTCCACAGGGTCCCTGAACACTGAAGCTTTCTTT.

The chain is built from TRBV28 and TRBJ2-5, with D possibly being TRBD2 (5 bases). V lost 7 bases and J lost 4, with 10 bases in between. This CDR3 spans 12 amino acids. Germline V gene sequence: CDR1 MDHEN, CDR2 SYDVKM. The CDR3 DNA reads TGTGCCAGCACCAACGGAGGAGAGACCCAGTACTTC. Translating it yields CASTNGGETQYF.